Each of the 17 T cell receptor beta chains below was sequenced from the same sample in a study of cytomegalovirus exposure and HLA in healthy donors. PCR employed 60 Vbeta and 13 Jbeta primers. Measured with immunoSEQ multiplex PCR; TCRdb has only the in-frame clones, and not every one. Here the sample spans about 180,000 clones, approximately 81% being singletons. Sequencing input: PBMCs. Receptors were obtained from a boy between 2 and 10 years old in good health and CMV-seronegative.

The CDR3 is CASSAGSPYNEQFF. The CDR3 nucleotides are TGTGCCAGCAGTGCCGGTTCTCCATACAATGAGCAGTTCTTC. The chain has TRBV25-1 and TRBJ2-1; unclear D gene. Germline CDR1 MGHDK, CDR2 SYGVNS. This CDR3 is 14 amino acids long. Between the trimmed V and J ends, which lost 4 bases and 4 bases, there was a span of 11 bases. Supplemented by reference TRBV25-1 and TRBJ2-1, the full variable domain reads EADIYQTPRYLVIGTGKKITLECSQTMGHDKMYWYQQDPGMELHLIHYSYGVNSTEKGDLSSESTVSRIRTEHFPLTLESARPSHTSQYLCASSAGSPYNEQFFGPGTRLTVL.

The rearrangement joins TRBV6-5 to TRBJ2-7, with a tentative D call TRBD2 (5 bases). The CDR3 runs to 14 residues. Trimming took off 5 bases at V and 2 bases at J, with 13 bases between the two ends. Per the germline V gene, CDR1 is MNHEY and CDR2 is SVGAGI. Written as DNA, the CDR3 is TGTGCCAGCAGTAACAGTTGGAGGACCTACGAGCAGTACTTC. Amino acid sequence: CASSNSWRTYEQYF.

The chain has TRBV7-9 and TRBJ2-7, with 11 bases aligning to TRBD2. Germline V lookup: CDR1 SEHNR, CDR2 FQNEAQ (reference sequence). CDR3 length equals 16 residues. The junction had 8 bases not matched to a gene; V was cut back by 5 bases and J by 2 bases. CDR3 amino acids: CASSQTTSGSTYEQYF. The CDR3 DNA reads TGTGCCAGCAGCCAGACTACTAGCGGGAGTACCTACGAGCAGTACTTC.

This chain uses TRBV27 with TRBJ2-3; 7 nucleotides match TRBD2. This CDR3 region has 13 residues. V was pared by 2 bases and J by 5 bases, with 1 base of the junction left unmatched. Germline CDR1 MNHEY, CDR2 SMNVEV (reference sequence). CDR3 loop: CASSLGREDTQYF. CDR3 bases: TGTGCCAGCAGTTTAGGGAGGGAAGATACGCAGTATTTT.

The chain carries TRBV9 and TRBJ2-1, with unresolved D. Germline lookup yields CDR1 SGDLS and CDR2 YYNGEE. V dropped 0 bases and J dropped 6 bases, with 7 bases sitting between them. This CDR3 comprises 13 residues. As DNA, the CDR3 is TGTGCCAGCAGCGTAGCACCGGGCAATGAGCAGTTCTTC. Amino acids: CASSVAPGNEQFF.

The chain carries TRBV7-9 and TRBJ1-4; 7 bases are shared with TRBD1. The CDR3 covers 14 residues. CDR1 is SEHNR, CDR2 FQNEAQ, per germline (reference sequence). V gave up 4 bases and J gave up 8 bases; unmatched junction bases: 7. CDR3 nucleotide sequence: TGTGCCAGCAGCTATGACAGGGTGGGGGAAAAACTGTTTTTT. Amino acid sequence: CASSYDRVGEKLFF.

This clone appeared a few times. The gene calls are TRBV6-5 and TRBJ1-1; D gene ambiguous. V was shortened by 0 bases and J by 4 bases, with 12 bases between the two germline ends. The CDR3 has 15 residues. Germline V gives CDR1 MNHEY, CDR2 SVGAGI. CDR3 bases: TGTGCCAGCAGTTACTCGGTCCTTAGCAGCACTGAAGCTTTCTTT. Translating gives CASSYSVLSSTEAFF.

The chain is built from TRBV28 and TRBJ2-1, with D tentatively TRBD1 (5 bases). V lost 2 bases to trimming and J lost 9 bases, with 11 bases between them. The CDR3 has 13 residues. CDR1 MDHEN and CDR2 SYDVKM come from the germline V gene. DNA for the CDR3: TGTGCCAGCAGTTTAGCAGGGTTGGGTGAGCAGTTCTTC. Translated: CASSLAGLGEQFF.

The CDR3 region is CASSLQRGELATNEKLFF. For the CDR3, the DNA is TGTGCCAGCAGCCTACAGCGGGGTGAACTTGCAACTAATGAAAAACTGTTTTTT. The chain couples TRBV4-2 to TRBJ1-4; the D is unclear. Germline V CDR1 and CDR2: LGHNA, YNFKEQ. Trimming pared 4 bases from V and 0 bases from J, leaving 18 bases between. The CDR3 extends over 18 amino acids.

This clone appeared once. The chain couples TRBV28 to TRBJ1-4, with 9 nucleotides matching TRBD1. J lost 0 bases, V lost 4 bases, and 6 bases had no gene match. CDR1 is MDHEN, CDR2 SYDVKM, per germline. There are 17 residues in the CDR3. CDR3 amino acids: CASSWDRDSATNEKLFF. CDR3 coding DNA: TGTGCCAGCAGTTGGGACAGGGACAGCGCAACTAATGAAAAACTGTTTTTT. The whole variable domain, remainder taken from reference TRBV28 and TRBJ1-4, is DVKVTQSSRYLVKRTGEKVFLECVQDMDHENMFWYRQDPGLGLRLIYFSYDVKMKEKGDIPEGYSVSREKKERFSLILESASTNQTSMYLCASSWDRDSATNEKLFFGSGTQLSVL.

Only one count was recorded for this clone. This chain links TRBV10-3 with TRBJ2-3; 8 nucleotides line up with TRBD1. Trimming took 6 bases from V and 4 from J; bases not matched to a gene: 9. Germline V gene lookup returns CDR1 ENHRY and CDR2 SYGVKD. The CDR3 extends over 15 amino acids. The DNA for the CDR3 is TGTGCCATCAGCCCAGGGGGCCTCGGGTCAGATACGCAGTATTTT. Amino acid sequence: CAISPGGLGSDTQYF.

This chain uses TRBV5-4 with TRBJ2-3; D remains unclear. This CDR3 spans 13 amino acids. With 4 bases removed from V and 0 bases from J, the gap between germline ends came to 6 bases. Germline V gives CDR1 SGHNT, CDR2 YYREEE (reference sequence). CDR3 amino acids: CASSPGSTDTQYF. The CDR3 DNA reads TGTGCCAGCAGCCCCGGTAGCACAGATACGCAGTATTTT.

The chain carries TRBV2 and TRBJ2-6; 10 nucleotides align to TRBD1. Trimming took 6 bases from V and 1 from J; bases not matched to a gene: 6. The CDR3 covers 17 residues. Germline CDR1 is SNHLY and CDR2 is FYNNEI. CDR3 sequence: CASRRDRGLSGANVLTF. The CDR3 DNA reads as TGTGCCAGCAGGAGGGACAGGGGATTGTCTGGGGCCAACGTCCTGACTTTC. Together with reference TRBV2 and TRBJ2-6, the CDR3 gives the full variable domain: EPEVTQTPSHQVTQMGQEVILRCVPISNHLYFYWYRQILGQKVEFLVSFYNNEISEKSEIFDDQFSVERPDGSNFTLKIRSTKLEDSAMYFCASRRDRGLSGANVLTFGAGSRLTVL.

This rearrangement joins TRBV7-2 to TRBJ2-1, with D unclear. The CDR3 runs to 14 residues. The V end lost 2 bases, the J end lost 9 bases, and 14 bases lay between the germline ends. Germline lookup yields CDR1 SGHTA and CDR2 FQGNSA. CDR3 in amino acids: CASSLSGSVAEQFF. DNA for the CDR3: TGTGCCAGCAGCTTATCCGGCAGCGTTGCTGAGCAGTTCTTC.

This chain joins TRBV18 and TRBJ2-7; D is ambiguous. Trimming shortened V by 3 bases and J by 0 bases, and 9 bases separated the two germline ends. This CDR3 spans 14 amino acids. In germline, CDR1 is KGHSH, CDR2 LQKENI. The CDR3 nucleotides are TGTGCCAGCTCACCCGGCGGCCTCTCCTACGAGCAGTACTTC. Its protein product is CASSPGGLSYEQYF. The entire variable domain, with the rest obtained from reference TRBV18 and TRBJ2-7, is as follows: NAGVMQNPRHLVRRRGQEARLRCSPMKGHSHVYWYRQLPEEGLKFMVYLQKENIIDESGMPKERFSAEFPKEGPSILRIQQVVRGDSAAYFCASSPGGLSYEQYFGPGTRLTVT.

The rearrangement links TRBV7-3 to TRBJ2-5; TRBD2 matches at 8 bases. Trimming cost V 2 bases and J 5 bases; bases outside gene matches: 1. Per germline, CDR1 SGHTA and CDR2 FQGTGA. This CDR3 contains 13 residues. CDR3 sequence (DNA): TGTGCCAGCAGCTTAGCGGGAGGCGAGACCCAGTACTTC. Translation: CASSLAGGETQYF.

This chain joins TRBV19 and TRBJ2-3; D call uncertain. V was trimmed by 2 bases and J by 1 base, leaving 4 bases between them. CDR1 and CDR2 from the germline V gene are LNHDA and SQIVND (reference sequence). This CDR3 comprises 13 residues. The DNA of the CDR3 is TGTGCCAGTAGTATACTCCGCACAGATACGCAGTATTTT. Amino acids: CASSILRTDTQYF.